The 5 T cell receptor beta chains given below trace back to one sample, sequenced in a study of identical twins. TCRdb reprocessed the 5' RACE reads via MiXCR and lists one record per CDR3 protein. The sample lists 1,800,000 or so distinct CDR3 sequences, 25% to 35% seen once, with 0.27% in the top ten. The sample consisted of cord blood. The receptors here all came from a newborn girl in good health.

The chain carries TRBV20-1 and TRBJ2-1; D is uncertain. The CDR3 contains 15 residues. In germline, CDR1 is DFQATT, CDR2 SNEGSKA (reference sequence). V was shortened by 6 bases and J by 4 bases, with 19 bases between the two germline ends. CDR3 protein: CSAPRPNDQYNEQFF. The CDR3 DNA is TGCAGTGCGCCTCGACCTAACGACCAATACAATGAGCAGTTCTTC.

There are a few counts of this clonotype. The J gene is TRBJ2-1, the V gene TRBV7-9; either TRBD1 or TRBD2 may supply D (5 bases each). Trimming removed 5 bases at V and 7 bases at J, with 12 bases between. This CDR3 has 13 residues. Per the germline V gene, CDR1 is SEHNR and CDR2 is FQNEAQ (reference sequence). The DNA of the CDR3 is TGTGCCAGCAGCCCCAGGGACGGGAATGAGCAGTTCTTC. Translation: CASSPRDGNEQFF.

CDR3 in DNA: TGTGCCAGCAGCAGAGGACTAGCGGGAGGCAGGAATGAGCAGTTCTTC. This codes for CASSRGLAGGRNEQFF. This chain connects TRBV3-1 to TRBJ2-1, with 14 bases identical to TRBD2. Germline-derived CDR1 and CDR2 are LGHDT and YNNKEL (reference sequence). The ends lost 5 bases at V and 7 bases at J; junction bases unmatched: 7. This CDR3 is built from 16 residues.

The genes are TRBV24-1 and TRBJ2-4; D is tentatively TRBD1 or TRBD2 (5 bases each). The CDR3 spans 17 residues. Germline V gene sequence: CDR1 KGHDR, CDR2 SFDVKD. Trimming removed 3 bases from V and 13 bases from J, with 27 bases in between. CDR3: CATSDRQRGYLGYDQYF. The CDR3 DNA sequence: TGTGCCACCAGTGATCGACAGAGGGGCTACCTGGGATACGACCAGTACTTC.

To note about this clonotype: A much larger clonotype is one base distant, so this may be a read error. The genes are TRBV20-1 and TRBJ2-3; D possibly uses TRBD1 or TRBD2 (5 bases each). CDR1 and CDR2 from the germline V gene are DFQATT and SNEGSKA (reference sequence). The CDR3 has 10 amino acids. In DNA form, the CDR3 reads TGCAGTGCTAGGGGGGATACGCGGTATTTT. Its translation is CSARGDTRYF.